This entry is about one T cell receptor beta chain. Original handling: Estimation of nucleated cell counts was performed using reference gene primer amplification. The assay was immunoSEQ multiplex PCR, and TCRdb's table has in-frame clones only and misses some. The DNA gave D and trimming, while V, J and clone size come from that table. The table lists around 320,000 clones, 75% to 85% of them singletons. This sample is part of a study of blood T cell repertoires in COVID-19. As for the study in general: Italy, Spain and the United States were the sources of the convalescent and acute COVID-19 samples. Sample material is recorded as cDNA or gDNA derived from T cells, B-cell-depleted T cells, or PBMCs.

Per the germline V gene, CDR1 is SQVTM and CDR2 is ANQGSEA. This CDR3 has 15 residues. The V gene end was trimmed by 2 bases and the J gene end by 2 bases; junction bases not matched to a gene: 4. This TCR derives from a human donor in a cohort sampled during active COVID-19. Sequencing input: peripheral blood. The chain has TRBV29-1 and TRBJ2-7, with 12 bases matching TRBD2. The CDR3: CSVESASGGAYEQYF. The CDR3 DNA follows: TGCAGCGTTGAATCTGCTAGCGGGGGGGCCTACGAGCAGTACTTC.